This TCR beta chain was captured in a study of CD8 T cells in ankylosing spondylitis. It was by quantitative 5'-RACE with molecular barcodes that TCR beta libraries were made. Via MiXCR, TCRdb re-called the 5' RACE reads, giving one row per CDR3 protein. This sample carries roughly 670,000 distinct CDR3 sequences, around 20% of them seen once, and the ten largest clones take around 20%. This CDR3 is built from 17 residues. V lost 3 bases to trimming and J lost 3 bases, with 17 bases between them. The V gene's germline CDR1 is MGHRA and CDR2 YSYEKL. Study outcomes and limitations: Researchers reportedly found disease-linked clones significantly enriched in matched ankylosing spondylitis synovial fluid. What appeared characteristic of ankylosing spondylitis blood was a TCR beta motif of eight highly homologous variants.

Concerning this clonotype itself: Its antigen is not identified.

The gene calls are TRBV4-1 and TRBJ2-2, with a weak D call TRBD2 (7 bases). The receptor's source is a male donor with ankylosing spondylitis. The specimen was blood, either unsorted or a sorted T cell fraction (not recorded which). CDR3 residues: CASSHPKGGQDTGELFF. DNA of the CDR3: TGCGCCAGCAGCCACCCCAAGGGGGGGCAAGACACCGGGGAGCTGTTTTTT.